This T cell receptor (beta chain) was captured by sequencing in a study of early T cells in non-severe SARS-CoV-2 infection. This clonotype was detected ten times or more. TCRdb re-analysed the 5' RACE reads in MiXCR, keeping a single row per CDR3 protein. The table includes some 38,000 distinct CDR3 sequences, less than 6% detected once. The receptor was derived from an adult who was a healthcare worker with PCR-confirmed SARS-CoV-2 infection or an uninfected control (not recorded which). Sequencing was performed on whole blood, taken at baseline.

The CDR3 sequence: CASNTRLAAGDYEQYF. CDR3 bases: TGTGCCAGCAACACCCGGCTGGCAGCGGGAGACTACGAGCAGTACTTC. This chain joins TRBV6-1 and TRBJ2-7; 8 bases map to TRBD2. Germline CDR1 reads MNHNS; CDR2 reads SASEGT. This CDR3 comprises 16 residues. V shed 7 bases and J 3 bases; nucleotides not matched to a gene: 14.